The 25 T cell receptor beta chains listed next were all sequenced from one sample in a study of blood T cell repertoires in COVID-19. TCRdb keeps only in-frame clones here, not all; method: immunoSEQ multiplex PCR. The sample has some 50,000 clones; 75% to 85% are singletons. Specimen: peripheral blood. The receptors were sampled from a man at least 80 years old in a cohort sampled during active COVID-19.

This clone was seen a few times. The rearrangement uses TRBV29-1 and TRBJ2-3, with D possibly matching TRBD1 (5 bases). Looked up from germline, CDR1 is SQVTM and CDR2 is ANQGSEA. Trimming stripped 4 bases from V and 4 bases from J, with 12 bases between. The CDR3 is 13 amino acids. CDR3 DNA: TGCAGCGTTGTTCCCCAGGGTCCAGATACGCAGTATTTT. Residues: CSVVPQGPDTQYF.

This clone was observed a single time. CDR3 nucleotide sequence: TGTGCCAGCAGTCACAGGGGCACAGATACGCAGTATTTT. Residues: CASSHRGTDTQYF. This chain uses TRBV13 with TRBJ2-3, with D possibly being TRBD1 (6 bases). The V end lost 6 bases, the J end lost 1 base, and 8 bases lay between the germline ends. Germline V gene data show CDR1 as PRHDT and CDR2 as FYEKMQ (reference sequence). The CDR3 is 13 amino acids.

The chain links TRBV19 to TRBJ2-2; 13 nucleotides align to TRBD2. This CDR3 is built from 16 residues. Germline trimming cut 4 bases from V and 2 bases from J; bases unmatched to any gene: 1. CDR1 and CDR2 (germline): LNHDA, SQIVND (reference sequence). The CDR3 protein is CASSRTSGSNTGELFF. The CDR3 nucleotides read TGTGCCAGTAGTAGGACTAGCGGGAGTAACACCGGGGAGCTGTTTTTT.

Of note for this clone: The junction and the germline gene differ at one end; a read error may be behind it. J is TRBJ1-6 and V is TRBV2; the match to TRBD1 covers 10 bases. The CDR3 sequence is 16 residues long. The germline gives CDR1 SNHLY, CDR2 FYNNEI. This chain's CDR3 is CASTEGTGVNNSPLHF. The DNA for the CDR3 is TGTGCCAGCACTGAAGGGACAGGGGTGAATAATTCACCCCTCCACTTT.

The chain has TRBV5-1 and TRBJ2-2, with a possible D match to TRBD2 (7 bases). V was cut by 6 bases and J by 4 bases, with 16 bases left in between. The CDR3 is made up of 15 amino acids. Per the germline V gene, CDR1 is SGHRS and CDR2 is YFSETQ. The CDR3 DNA follows: TGCGCCAGCAAGGGGGGGCAGGGGAGCACCGGGGAGCTGTTTTTT. Protein: CASKGGQGSTGELFF.

The chain combines TRBV24-1 with TRBJ2-6; 8 bases agree with TRBD1. This CDR3 has 19 residues. J was trimmed by 0 bases and V by 3 bases; bases with no gene match: 9. Germline CDR1 is KGHDR and CDR2 is SFDVKD. The CDR3 nucleotides read TGTGCCACCAGTGATCCAACAGGGGGGTCGGCCTCTGGGGCCAACGTCCTGACTTTC. This codes for CATSDPTGGSASGANVLTF.

The chain employs TRBV24-1 and TRBJ2-1; no definite D call. This CDR3 contains 14 residues. The germline gives CDR1 KGHDR, CDR2 SFDVKD. V was shortened by 6 bases and J by 2 bases, with 10 bases between the two germline ends. CDR3 DNA: TGTGCCACCAGTAACGGAGACCCCTACAATGAGCAGTTCTTC. It translates to CATSNGDPYNEQFF.

The V call is TRBV3-1 (or the pseudogene TRBV3-2), the J call TRBJ2-2, with D possibly matching TRBD1 (6 bases). Per the germline V gene, CDR1 is LGHDT and CDR2 is YNNKEL (reference sequence). The CDR3 loop spans 17 amino acids. Trimming took 4 bases from V and 1 from J, leaving 16 bases between them. This CDR3 is CASSRHGQRRNTGELFF. The CDR3 DNA sequence: TGTGCCAGCAGCCGCCACGGACAGCGGAGGAACACCGGGGAGCTGTTTTTT.

The rearrangement uses TRBV10-3 and TRBJ2-3; 8 bases fit TRBD2. This CDR3 has 16 residues. Germline CDR1 reads ENHRY; CDR2 reads SYGVKD. Trimming took 5 bases from V and 7 from J; bases not matched to a gene: 14. CDR3 region: CAISPYSGETTNTQYF. In DNA, the CDR3 is TGTGCCATCAGTCCTTATAGCGGGGAAACAACTAATACGCAGTATTTT.

The rearrangement uses TRBV6-1 and TRBJ1-5; D perhaps matches TRBD1 (5 bases). This CDR3 has 14 residues. CDR1 MNHNS and CDR2 SASEGT come from the germline V gene. V gave up 3 bases and J gave up 5 bases, with 11 bases separating them. The CDR3: CASSEVRAHQPQHF. The CDR3 nucleotides are TGTGCCAGCAGTGAGGTCAGGGCCCATCAGCCCCAGCATTTT.

V usage is TRBV19 and J usage is TRBJ2-7, with D perhaps TRBD2 (6 bases). The CDR3 sequence is 12 residues long. Trimming removed 6 bases at V and 4 bases at J, with 10 bases between. Germline CDR1 and CDR2: LNHDA and SQIVND (reference sequence). CDR3 sequence: CASSGRGYEQYF. DNA for the CDR3: TGTGCCAGTAGCGGGAGAGGTTACGAGCAGTACTTC.

The gene calls are TRBV18 and TRBJ2-7, with D perhaps matching TRBD1 (5 bases). The CDR3 covers 14 residues. The V end was cut by 3 bases, the J end by 2 bases, with 11 bases between. Looked up from germline, CDR1 is KGHSH and CDR2 is LQKENI. For the CDR3, the DNA is TGTGCCAGCTCACCCAGGGTAGGGACCTACGAGCAGTACTTC. It encodes CASSPRVGTYEQYF.

This clone appeared a single time. The rearrangement links TRBV10-2 to TRBJ2-5; D is perhaps TRBD1 (6 bases). The CDR3 sequence is 12 residues long. Looked up from germline, CDR1 is WSHSY and CDR2 is SAAADI. Deletions cut 7 bases from V and 5 bases from J, with 11 bases between. In DNA, the CDR3 is TGCGCCAGCAAGACAGGAATCGAGACCCAGTACTTC. As protein: CASKTGIETQYF.

The chain joins TRBV5-1 to TRBJ1-1; D not resolved. This CDR3 comprises 15 residues. V lost 4 bases to trimming and J lost 1 base, with 14 bases between them. Germline V gene sequence: CDR1 SGHRS, CDR2 YFSETQ. CDR3 nucleotides: TGCGCCAGCAGCCTCGAGGAGGGATGGAACACTGAAGCTTTCTTT. Amino acid sequence: CASSLEEGWNTEAFF. Supplemented by reference TRBV5-1 and TRBJ1-1, the full variable domain reads KAGVTQTPRYLIKTRGQQVTLSCSPISGHRSVSWYQQTPGQGLQFLFEYFSETQRNKGNFPGRFSGRQFSNSRSEMNVSTLELGDSALYLCASSLEEGWNTEAFFGQGTRLTVV.

The chain couples TRBV19 to TRBJ1-2, with 8 bases that match TRBD1. This CDR3 spans 14 amino acids. Germline-derived CDR1 and CDR2 are LNHDA and SQIVND (reference sequence). V dropped 6 bases and J dropped 4; count of bases not matched to a gene: 7. CDR3 bases: TGTGCCAGTAGCGACAGGGGAGGTACCTATGGCTACACCTTC. It specifies CASSDRGGTYGYTF.

This chain joins TRBV9 and TRBJ2-7, with D possibly matching TRBD2 (6 bases). Between the trimmed V and J ends, which lost 3 bases and 4 bases, there was a span of 14 bases. Per germline, CDR1 SGDLS and CDR2 YYNGEE. CDR3 size: 14 residues. CDR3 sequence (DNA): TGTGCCAGCAGCGCCTGGGGGGATTCGTACGAGCAGTACTTC. Its protein is CASSAWGDSYEQYF.

The gene calls are TRBV9 and TRBJ1-4; TRBD1 matches 9 bases. Germline V lookup: CDR1 SGDLS, CDR2 YYNGEE. The CDR3 totals 15 residues. The J segment lost 8 bases and the V segment lost 4 bases, leaving 9 bases of the junction unmatched. Written as DNA, the CDR3 is TGTGCCAGCAGCCCCCGGGACAGGGATTCGGAAAAACTGTTTTTT. Its protein product is CASSPRDRDSEKLFF. Full variable domain (missing parts from reference TRBV9 and TRBJ1-4): DSGVTQTPKHLITATGQRVTLRCSPRSGDLSVYWYQQSLDQGLQFLIQYYNGEERAKGNILERFSAQQFPDLHSELNLSSLELGDSALYFCASSPRDRDSEKLFFGSGTQLSVL.

V and J are TRBV5-1 and TRBJ1-1, with 7 bases matching TRBD1. V was pared by 3 bases and J by 0 bases, with 2 bases of the junction left unmatched. The germline gives CDR1 SGHRS, CDR2 YFSETQ. The CDR3 consists of 14 residues. The CDR3 protein is CASSSGQMNTEAFF. The CDR3 DNA follows: TGCGCCAGCAGCTCGGGACAGATGAACACTGAAGCTTTCTTT.

In its sample, this clone was seen a few times. This rearrangement joins TRBV14 to TRBJ2-2; D is uncertain. Deletions cut 0 bases from V and 1 base from J, with 12 bases between. The CDR3 runs 17 residues. Looked up from germline, CDR1 is SGHDN and CDR2 is FVKESK. DNA for the CDR3: TGTGCCAGCAGCCAAGAGGGCCCTCTGGGGAACACCGGGGAGCTGTTTTTT. Its protein product is CASSQEGPLGNTGELFF.

The rearrangement links TRBV5-1 to TRBJ1-6; D is unclear. Germline-derived CDR1 and CDR2 are SGHRS and YFSETQ. V lost 4 bases to trimming and J lost 10 bases, with 21 bases between them. The CDR3 sequence is 16 residues long. Here the CDR3 reads CASSLDGSLTWSPLHF. Written as DNA, the CDR3 is TGCGCCAGCAGCCTGGACGGGTCCTTAACCTGGTCACCCCTCCACTTT.

The V and J genes are TRBV28 and TRBJ2-7; 10 bases align to TRBD1. Germline lookup yields CDR1 MDHEN and CDR2 SYDVKM. V was pared by 6 bases and J by 2 bases, with 7 bases of the junction left unmatched. This CDR3 is built from 15 residues. The CDR3 sequence: CASRAGQGYPYEQYF. DNA for the CDR3: TGTGCCAGCAGAGCGGGACAGGGGTACCCCTACGAGCAGTACTTC.

CDR3 region: CASSKELSGTGDNSPLHF. DNA of the CDR3: TGTGCCAGCAGCAAGGAGCTCAGCGGGACAGGAGATAATTCACCCCTCCACTTT. This chain links TRBV21-1 with TRBJ1-6; TRBD1 reflects the table's D call only, with no check against the DNA. TRBV21-1 is reported as a pseudogene. The CDR3 contains 18 residues.

This clone was counted a few times. This chain's CDR3 is CASSTDGGAYGNTIYF. Here the CDR3 DNA reads TGTGCCAGCTCGACAGATGGGGGCGCATATGGAAACACCATATATTTT. The V and J genes are TRBV18 and TRBJ1-3, with a tentative D call TRBD1 (6 bases). The V gene lost 6 bases and the J gene lost 3 bases, with 18 bases spanning the gap. Germline V CDR1 and CDR2: KGHSH, LQKENI. The CDR3 length is 16 residues.

The J gene is TRBJ1-4, the V gene TRBV28; 7 bases align to TRBD1. The V and J ends lost 2 bases and 10 bases, in that order; junction bases with no gene match: 13. Germline V CDR1 and CDR2: MDHEN, SYDVKM. The CDR3 is made up of 16 amino acids. Written as DNA, the CDR3 is TGTGCCAGCAGTTTAGCGAGGGGGGACAGCCTAATAAAACTGTTTTTT. It yields the protein CASSLARGDSLIKLFF.

The V and J genes are TRBV15 and TRBJ2-7; TRBD2 agrees at 7 bases. CDR3 length equals 14 residues. The germline V gene has CDR1 LNHNV and CDR2 YYDKDF (reference sequence). The ends lost 5 bases at V and 5 bases at J; junction bases unmatched: 9. The CDR3 region has the DNA TGTGCCACCAGCGGGGGGGGACGGTACAACGAGCAGTACTTC. It specifies CATSGGGRYNEQYF.